Shown below are 5 T cell receptor beta chains from a single sample sequenced in a study of blood T cell repertoires in COVID-19. Some clones are missing from TCRdb's copy, which holds only in-frame ones; the method was immunoSEQ multiplex PCR. Of under 300,000 clones in the sample, about 88% were seen once. The specimen was peripheral blood. The receptors stem from a woman aged 70-85 years with active or convalescent COVID-19.

The chain has TRBV7-2 and TRBJ1-1, with 7 bases lining up with TRBD1. Losses at the gene ends were 5 bases for V and 5 bases for J; bases not matched to a gene: 11. This CDR3 has 15 residues. The germline CDR1 and CDR2 sequences are SGHTA and FQGNSA. CDR3 nucleotides: TGTGCCAGCAGCCCTGACAGGGAACGCTGGACTGAAGCTTTCTTT. Translating gives CASSPDRERWTEAFF.

This clone came up once. The chain combines TRBV5-1 with TRBJ2-5; the D gene is possibly TRBD1 (6 bases). The CDR3 covers 16 residues. Germline V gene lookup returns CDR1 SGHRS and CDR2 YFSETQ. V was cut by 4 bases and J by 1 base, with 17 bases left in between. The DNA for the CDR3 is TGCGCCAGCAGCGGTAGTGACAGGACGGCCCAAGAGACCCAGTACTTC. Translated, it gives CASSGSDRTAQETQYF.

The gene calls are TRBV5-6 and TRBJ2-3; 8 bases fit TRBD1. The germline V gene has CDR1 SGHDT and CDR2 YYEEEE. This CDR3 has 16 residues. V dropped 3 bases and J dropped 3; count of bases not matched to a gene: 9. The CDR3 DNA reads TGTGCCAGCAGCTCATATAGACAGGGGCGAACAGATACGCAGTATTTT. Protein sequence: CASSSYRQGRTDTQYF. Full variable domain (missing parts from reference TRBV5-6 and TRBJ2-3): DAGVTQSPTHLIKTRGQQVTLRCSPKSGHDTVSWYQQALGQGPQFIFQYYEEEERQRGNFPDRFSGHQFPNYSSELNVNALLLGDSALYLCASSSYRQGRTDTQYFGPGTRLTVL.

V and J are TRBV18 and TRBJ2-7; D is perhaps TRBD1 (5 bases). This CDR3 is built from 13 residues. Deletions cut 2 bases from V and 6 bases from J, with 11 bases between. Germline V CDR1 and CDR2: KGHSH, LQKENI. CDR3 amino acids: CASSPKAQGEQYF. CDR3 nucleotides: TGTGCCAGCTCACCAAAGGCCCAGGGCGAGCAGTACTTC.

The CDR3 loop reads CASRLRTYNEQFF. CDR3 DNA: TGTGCCAGCCGCCTGAGGACCTACAATGAGCAGTTCTTC. The chain uses TRBV27 and TRBJ2-1; D remains unclear. Trimming took 8 bases from V and 2 from J, leaving 10 bases between them. Germline CDR1 MNHEY, CDR2 SMNVEV (reference sequence). This CDR3 region has 13 residues.